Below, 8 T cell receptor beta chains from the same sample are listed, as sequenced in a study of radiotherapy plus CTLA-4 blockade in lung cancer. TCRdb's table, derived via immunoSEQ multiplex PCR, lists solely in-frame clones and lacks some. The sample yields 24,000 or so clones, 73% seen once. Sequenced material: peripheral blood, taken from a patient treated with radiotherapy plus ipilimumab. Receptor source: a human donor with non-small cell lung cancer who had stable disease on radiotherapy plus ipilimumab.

The CDR3: CASSPHWASGYNEQFF. The CDR3, as DNA: TGTGCCAGCTCACCACATTGGGCTAGCGGCTACAATGAGCAGTTCTTC. The V and J genes are TRBV18 and TRBJ2-1; 7 positions agree with TRBD2. The CDR3 loop spans 16 amino acids. Germline assignment: CDR1 KGHSH and CDR2 LQKENI. V dropped 1 base and J dropped 3; count of bases not matched to a gene: 6.

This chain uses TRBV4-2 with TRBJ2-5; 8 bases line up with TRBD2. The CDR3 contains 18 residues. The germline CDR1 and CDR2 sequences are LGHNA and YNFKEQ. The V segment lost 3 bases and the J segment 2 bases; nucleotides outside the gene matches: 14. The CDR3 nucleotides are TGTGCCAGCAGCCAGTCTGGGGGTGGCGGGAGGAGACAAGAGACCCAGTACTTC. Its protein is CASSQSGGGGRRQETQYF.

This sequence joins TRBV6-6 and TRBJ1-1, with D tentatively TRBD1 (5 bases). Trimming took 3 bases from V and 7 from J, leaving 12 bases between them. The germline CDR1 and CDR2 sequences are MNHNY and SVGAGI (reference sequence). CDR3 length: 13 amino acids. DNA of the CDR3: TGTGCCAGCAGTTATTCGGGACGCCTTGAAGCTTTCTTT. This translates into CASSYSGRLEAFF.

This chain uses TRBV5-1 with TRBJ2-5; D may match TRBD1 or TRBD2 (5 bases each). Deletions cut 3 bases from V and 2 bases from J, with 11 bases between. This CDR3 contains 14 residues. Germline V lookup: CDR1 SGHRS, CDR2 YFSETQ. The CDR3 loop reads CASSSSGQQETQYF. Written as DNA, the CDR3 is TGCGCCAGCAGCTCCTCGGGGCAACAAGAGACCCAGTACTTC.

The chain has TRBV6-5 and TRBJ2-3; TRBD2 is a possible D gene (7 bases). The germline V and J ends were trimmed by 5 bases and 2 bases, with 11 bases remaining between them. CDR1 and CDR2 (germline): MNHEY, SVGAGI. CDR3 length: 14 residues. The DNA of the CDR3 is TGTGCCAGCAGTCCGGGGGGCGTCACAGATACGCAGTATTTT. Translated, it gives CASSPGGVTDTQYF.

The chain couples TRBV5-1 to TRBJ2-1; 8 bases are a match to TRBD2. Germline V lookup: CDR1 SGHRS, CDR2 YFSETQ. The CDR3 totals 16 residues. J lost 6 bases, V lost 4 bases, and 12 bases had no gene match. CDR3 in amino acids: CASSLSGRSQVNEQFF. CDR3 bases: TGCGCCAGCAGCCTGAGCGGGAGATCTCAGGTCAATGAGCAGTTCTTC.

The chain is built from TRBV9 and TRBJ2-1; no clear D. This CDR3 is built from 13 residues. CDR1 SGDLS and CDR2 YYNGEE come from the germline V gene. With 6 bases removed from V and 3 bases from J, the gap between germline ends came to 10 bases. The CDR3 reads CASTDKGYNEQFF. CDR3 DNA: TGTGCCAGCACCGATAAAGGCTACAATGAGCAGTTCTTC.

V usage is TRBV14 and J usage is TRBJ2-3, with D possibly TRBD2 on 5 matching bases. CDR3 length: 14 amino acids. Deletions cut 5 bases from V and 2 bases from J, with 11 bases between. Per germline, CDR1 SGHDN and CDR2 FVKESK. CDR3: CASSAWEPTDTQYF. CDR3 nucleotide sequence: TGTGCCAGCAGCGCGTGGGAGCCCACAGATACGCAGTATTTT.